These T cell receptor beta chains were read from a single sample in a study of vaccination effects on CD4 cells after COVID-19. Antigens of these TCRs are unknown. Repertoires were generated with immunoSEQ multiplex PCR, while TCRdb's copy carries only in-frame clones and drops some. The sample has tens of thousands of clones; around 74% are singletons. The sample was CD4+ T cells from PBMCs cultured without peptide, taken before COVID-19 vaccination. These receptor sequences come from a human donor who received a COVID-19 vaccine. The CDR3 runs from the conserved cysteine through the conserved F or W. Fields, in order: V gene, clone size, D gene, J gene, CDR3 protein, CDR3 DNA. The D gene is left open where the match is weak. Clone size is given for some rows only: seen once, a few or many times, or a class if the clone is expanded.

TRBV9	.	.	TRBJ2-3	CASSVVPQHTDTQYF	TGTGCCAGCAGCGTAGTTCCCCAGCACACAGATACGCAGTATTTT
TRBV6-2/TRBV6-3	.	TRBD1	TRBJ2-6	CASSTPTGGSGANVLTF	TGTGCCAGCAGTACCCCGACAGGGGGCTCTGGGGCCAACGTCCTGACTTTC
TRBV28	.	.	TRBJ1-1	CASSLLGRALNTEAFF	TGTGCCAGCAGTTTACTAGGCAGGGCATTGAACACTGAAGCTTTCTTT
TRBV6-5	.	.	TRBJ1-4	CASRRATNEKLFF	TGTGCCAGCAGAAGAGCAACTAATGAAAAACTGTTTTTT
TRBV18	.	.	TRBJ2-5	CASSPVYGRETQYF	TGTGCCAGCTCACCGGTGTATGGTCGAGAGACCCAGTACTTC
TRBV6-1	few	.	TRBJ1-2	CASSAAGTYGYTF	TGTGCCAGCAGTGCAGCAGGGACCTATGGCTACACCTTC
TRBV5-1	.	TRBD2	TRBJ2-1	CASSLLAEVYNEQFF	TGCGCCAGCAGCTTACTAGCGGAAGTATACAATGAGCAGTTCTTC
TRBV7-8	.	TRBD1	TRBJ1-3	CASSLGPGTGRAGNTIYF	TGTGCCAGCAGCTTAGGGCCCGGGACAGGGAGGGCTGGAAACACCATATATTTT
TRBV27	.	.	TRBJ1-5	CASSLFGRSNQPQHF	TGTGCCAGCAGTTTATTTGGACGGAGCAATCAGCCCCAGCATTTT
TRBV4-2	.	.	TRBJ1-4	CASSQTGPNEKLFF	TGTGCCAGCAGCCAAACAGGTCCTAATGAAAAACTGTTTTTT